Below are 15 T cell receptor beta chains sequenced from a single sample in a study of blood T cell repertoires in COVID-19. Produced via immunoSEQ multiplex PCR; TCRdb's table is partial and in-frame only. This table holds 100,000 to 150,000 clones, 75% to 90% found once. The specimen sequenced was peripheral blood. Receptors originate from a man aged 55 to 70 with COVID-19, enrolled during active disease.

This rearrangement joins TRBV6-2 or TRBV6-3 to TRBJ1-1; 7 bases are shared with TRBD1. The CDR3 sequence is 12 residues long. V gave up 7 bases and J gave up 5 bases; unmatched junction bases: 4. Germline CDR1 reads MNHEY; CDR2 reads SVGEGT. CDR3 region: CASTPGGTEAFF. In DNA form, the CDR3 reads TGTGCCAGCACCCCAGGGGGAACTGAAGCTTTCTTT.

CDR3 nucleotide sequence: TGTGCCACCAGCAGAGGCCATACCGGAACTAATGAAAAACTGTTTTTT. Encoded protein: CATSRGHTGTNEKLFF. V gene TRBV15 combines with J gene TRBJ1-4; no clear D gene. V gave up 1 base and J gave up 1 base, with 10 bases separating them. CDR1 is LNHNV, CDR2 YYDKDF, per germline (reference sequence). The CDR3 has 16 amino acids.

This clone was counted only a few times. The V call is TRBV10-2, the J call TRBJ1-2; weak D call: TRBD1 (5 bases). V lost 4 bases, J lost 2 bases, and 14 bases lay in between. The CDR3 consists of 15 residues. Germline CDR1 WSHSY, CDR2 SAAADI. CDR3 nucleotides: TGCGCCAGCAGTGTGGGCTTACGGGGGAACTATGGCTACACCTTC. This encodes CASSVGLRGNYGYTF.

V gene TRBV2 combines with J gene TRBJ2-7; 7 bases align to TRBD1. In germline, CDR1 is SNHLY, CDR2 FYNNEI. The CDR3 runs to 13 residues. After removal of 6 bases from V and 5 bases from J, the junction contained 7 bases not matched to a gene. The CDR3 sequence is CASRGRQGNEQYF. CDR3 sequence (DNA): TGTGCCAGCAGGGGACGACAGGGCAACGAGCAGTACTTC.

V gene TRBV15 combines with J gene TRBJ1-4; 7 positions match TRBD1. In germline, CDR1 is LNHNV, CDR2 YYDKDF (reference sequence). Unmatched junction bases numbered 8, after V lost 2 bases and J lost 5 bases. The CDR3 totals 16 residues. CDR3 loop: CATSRLPGQSNEKLFF. CDR3 DNA sequence: TGTGCCACCAGCAGATTACCGGGACAGTCGAATGAAAAACTGTTTTTT.

This chain links TRBV6-5 with TRBJ2-2, with 11 bases aligning to TRBD1. The CDR3 has 15 residues. Germline V gives CDR1 MNHEY, CDR2 SVGAGI. V trimming: 4 bases; J trimming: 4 bases; junction bases outside the gene matches: 2. DNA of the CDR3: TGTGCCAGCAGTTGGGGACAGGGGGGCACCGGGGAGCTGTTTTTT. Translating it yields CASSWGQGGTGELFF.

The chain uses TRBV6-5 and TRBJ1-1; D uncertain. CDR1 is MNHEY and CDR2 is SVGAGI in the germline V gene. Trimming took 6 bases from V and 0 from J, leaving 11 bases between them. The CDR3 loop spans 14 amino acids. In DNA, the CDR3 is TGTGCCAGCAGGAGGGTGGATGTGAACACTGAAGCTTTCTTT. Its translation: CASRRVDVNTEAFF.

The chain employs TRBV5-6 and TRBJ1-2; D unclear. Trimming removed 0 bases at V and 8 bases at J, with 14 bases between. CDR1 and CDR2 from the germline V gene are SGHDT and YYEEEE. CDR3 length: 14 residues. The CDR3 region has the DNA TGTGCCAGCAGCTTGGGACTATGGGCCTCGGGCTACACCTTC. Encoded protein: CASSLGLWASGYTF. Variable domain in full (rest from reference TRBV5-6 and TRBJ1-2): DAGVTQSPTHLIKTRGQQVTLRCSPKSGHDTVSWYQQALGQGPQFIFQYYEEEERQRGNFPDRFSGHQFPNYSSELNVNALLLGDSALYLCASSLGLWASGYTFGSGTRLTVV.

This clone was seen once. The chain carries TRBV6-6 and TRBJ1-4, with D possibly TRBD1 on 5 matching bases. In germline, CDR1 is MNHNY, CDR2 SVGAGI (reference sequence). The germline V and J ends were trimmed by 8 bases and 10 bases, with 14 bases remaining between them. The CDR3 has 12 residues. The CDR3 DNA reads TGTGCCAGCTACCGGGGGGAGGGAAAACTGTTTTTT. Translation gives CASYRGEGKLFF.

This chain links TRBV30 with TRBJ1-1; the match to TRBD1 covers 10 bases. The V segment lost 5 bases and the J segment 6 bases; nucleotides outside the gene matches: 9. Germline V gives CDR1 GTSNPN, CDR2 SVGIG (reference sequence). The CDR3 has 14 amino acids. The CDR3 loop reads CAWGDRGRVPEAFF. As DNA, the CDR3 is TGTGCCTGGGGAGACAGGGGGCGAGTGCCTGAAGCTTTCTTT.

This chain links TRBV7-3 with TRBJ2-2, with 9 bases that match TRBD2. The CDR3 extends over 16 amino acids. V lost 4 bases, J lost 3 bases, and 6 bases stayed unmatched. CDR1 and CDR2 from the germline V gene are SGHTA and FQGTGA. The CDR3 bases are TGTGCCAGCAGCTCGCTAGCGGGGTGGGACACCGGGGAGCTGTTTTTT. The encoded protein is CASSSLAGWDTGELFF.

This clone was counted a single time. The rearrangement joins TRBV11-2 to TRBJ2-3, with D possibly matching TRBD2 (7 bases). The CDR3 covers 15 residues. Trimming cost V 0 bases and J 5 bases, with 12 bases left between them. Germline V gene sequence: CDR1 SGHAT, CDR2 FQNNGV. The CDR3 loop reads CASSLDWGGRDTQYF. The CDR3 bases are TGTGCCAGCAGCTTAGATTGGGGGGGCCGAGATACGCAGTATTTT.

The chain is built from TRBV30 and TRBJ1-1; D is unresolved. The V gene lost 4 bases and the J gene lost 1 base, with 13 bases spanning the gap. Germline CDR1 and CDR2: GTSNPN and SVGIG (reference sequence). The CDR3 spans 14 residues. CDR3 residues: CAWIRRHPNTEAFF. For the CDR3, the DNA is TGTGCCTGGATTCGTCGACACCCGAACACTGAAGCTTTCTTT.

The CDR3: CATPSGGLGELFF. The CDR3 DNA sequence: TGTGCCACGCCTAGCGGGGGCCTCGGGGAGCTGTTTTTT. The rearrangement uses TRBV7-9 and TRBJ2-2, with 10 bases lining up with TRBD2. This CDR3 is 13 amino acids long. The junction had 6 bases not matched to a gene; V was cut back by 10 bases and J by 7 bases. Germline CDR1 and CDR2: SEHNR and FQNEAQ (reference sequence).

The rearrangement joins TRBV6-6 to TRBJ1-3; TRBD1 matches 7 bases. After removal of 5 bases from V and 0 bases from J, the junction contained 10 bases not matched to a gene. Per the germline V gene, CDR1 is MNHNY and CDR2 is SVGAGI (reference sequence). This CDR3 region has 17 residues. In DNA form, the CDR3 reads TGTGCCAGCAGTCCCGCATCGGGACAGAGCTCTGGAAACACCATATATTTT. This translates into CASSPASGQSSGNTIYF.